The text below deals with one T cell receptor beta chain. This sample is drawn from a study of graft-versus-host responses after intestinal transplantation. Turning to the study itself: Transplants were multivisceral, liver-intestinal, or isolated intestinal. Every transplant recipient was induced with anti-thymocyte globulin, then maintained on tacrolimus and steroids for 2 to 4 years.

Produced via immunoSEQ multiplex PCR; TCRdb's table is partial and in-frame only. The profile shows about 12,000 clones, 80% to 95% of them singletons. Germline assignment: CDR1 LGHNA and CDR2 YNFKEQ. V shed 0 bases, J shed 4 bases, and the junction held 5 bases outside the gene matches. The CDR3 is 16 amino acids. The chain is built from TRBV4-2 and TRBJ2-5; 10 nucleotides agree with TRBD2. Sequencing used PBMCs, obtained around 3 years after intestinal transplantation. The clonotype comes from a human patient who received an intestinal transplant, so some T cells may come from the graft donor. Written as DNA, the CDR3 is TGTGCCAGCAGCCAAGACCCTAGCGGGGGAGGAGAGACCCAGTACTTC. Protein product: CASSQDPSGGGETQYF.